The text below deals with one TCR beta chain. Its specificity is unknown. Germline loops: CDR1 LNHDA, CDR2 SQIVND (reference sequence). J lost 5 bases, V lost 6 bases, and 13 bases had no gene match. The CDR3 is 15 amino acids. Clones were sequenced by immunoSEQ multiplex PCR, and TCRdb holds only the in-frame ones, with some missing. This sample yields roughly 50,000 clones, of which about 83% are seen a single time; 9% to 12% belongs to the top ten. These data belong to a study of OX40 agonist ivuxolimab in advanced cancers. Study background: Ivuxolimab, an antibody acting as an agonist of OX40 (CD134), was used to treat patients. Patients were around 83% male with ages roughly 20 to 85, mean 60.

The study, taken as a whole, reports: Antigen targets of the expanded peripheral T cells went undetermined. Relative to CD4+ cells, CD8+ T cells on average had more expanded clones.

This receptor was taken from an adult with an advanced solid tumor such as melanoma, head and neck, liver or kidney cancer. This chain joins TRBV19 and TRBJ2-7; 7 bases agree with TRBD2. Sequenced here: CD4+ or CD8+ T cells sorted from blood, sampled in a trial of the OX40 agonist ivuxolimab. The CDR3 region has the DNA TGTGCCAGTAGACCGGCTAGCGGCCTCCTCAACGAGCAGTACTTC. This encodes CASRPASGLLNEQYF.